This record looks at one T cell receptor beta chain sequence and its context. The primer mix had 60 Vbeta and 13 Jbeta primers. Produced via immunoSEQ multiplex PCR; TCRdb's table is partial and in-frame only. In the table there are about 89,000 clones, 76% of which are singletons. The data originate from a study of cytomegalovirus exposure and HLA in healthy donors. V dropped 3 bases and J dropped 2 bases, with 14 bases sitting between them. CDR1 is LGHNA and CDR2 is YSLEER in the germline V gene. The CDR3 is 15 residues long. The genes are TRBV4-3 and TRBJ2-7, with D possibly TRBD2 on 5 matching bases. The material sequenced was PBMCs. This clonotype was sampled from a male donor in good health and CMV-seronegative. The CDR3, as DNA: TGCGCCAGCAGCCAGACACGAGGGTCGGCCTACGAGCAGTACTTC. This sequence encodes CASSQTRGSAYEQYF.